These 15 T cell receptor beta chains were sequenced from one sample in a study of OX40 agonist ivuxolimab in advanced cancers. Assay used: immunoSEQ multiplex PCR; TCRdb lists only in-frame clones, some missing. This table has fewer than 80,000 clones, 80% to 90% appearing once. The sequences come from CD4+ or CD8+ T cells sorted from blood, collected in a trial of the OX40 agonist ivuxolimab. Receptors originate from an adult with an advanced solid tumor such as melanoma, head and neck, liver or kidney cancer.

The chain carries TRBV27 and TRBJ2-1; 8 positions match TRBD2. The CDR3 is 15 residues long. Losses at the gene ends were 7 bases for V and 3 bases for J; bases not matched to a gene: 8. Germline V gene lookup returns CDR1 MNHEY and CDR2 SMNVEV (reference sequence). As DNA, the CDR3 is TGTGCCAGCATCGCACTAGCGGAAAACTACAATGAGCAGTTCTTC. It yields the protein CASIALAENYNEQFF.

The gene calls are TRBV15 and TRBJ2-1; D is unclear. Germline lookup yields CDR1 LNHNV and CDR2 YYDKDF (reference sequence). V dropped 0 bases and J dropped 4 bases, with 10 bases sitting between them. The CDR3 sequence is 15 residues long. The CDR3 DNA reads as TGTGCCACCAGCAGAGAGGAGACATATTACAATGAGCAGTTCTTC. Its protein is CATSREETYYNEQFF. Supplemented by reference TRBV15 and TRBJ2-1, the full variable domain reads DAMVIQNPRYQVTQFGKPVTLSCSQTLNHNVMYWYQQKSSQAPKLLFHYYDKDFNNEADTPDNFQSRRPNTSFCFLDIRSPGLGDTAMYLCATSREETYYNEQFFGPGTRLTVL.

This clone was seen a single time. V is TRBV7-9 and J is TRBJ1-2, with TRBD1 as a possible D gene (6 bases). CDR3 length equals 15 residues. Germline lookup yields CDR1 SEHNR and CDR2 FQNEAQ (reference sequence). Deletions cut 7 bases from V and 1 base from J, with 16 bases between. The CDR3 DNA reads TGTGCCAGCATTTCCCCTGACAGGTTTAACTATGGCTACACCTTC. Encoded protein: CASISPDRFNYGYTF.

The CDR3 spells CASSDRLTQETQYF. The CDR3, as DNA: TGTGCCAGCAGCGACAGACTAACCCAAGAGACCCAGTACTTC. The chain links TRBV5-4 to TRBJ2-5; D is perhaps TRBD1 or TRBD2 (5 bases each). V was pared by 4 bases and J by 1 base, with 11 bases between. Germline V lookup: CDR1 SGHNT, CDR2 YYREEE (reference sequence). This CDR3 is 14 amino acids long.

The rearrangement uses TRBV19 and TRBJ2-1; D possibly corresponds to TRBD2 (5 bases). CDR3 size: 13 residues. Trimming shortened V by 3 bases and J by 9 bases, and 12 bases separated the two germline ends. Germline CDR1 is LNHDA and CDR2 is SQIVND (reference sequence). The chain's CDR3 is CASSIGGGLEQFF. DNA of the CDR3: TGTGCCAGTAGTATTGGAGGTGGGCTTGAGCAGTTCTTC.

This chain's CDR3 is CASRGPRDSGGDPNDNTF. In DNA, the CDR3 is TGTGCCAGCAGAGGCCCTCGGGACAGTGGAGGGGACCCTAACGACAACACCTTC. This chain connects TRBV7-9 to TRBJ1-2; 7 nucleotides line up with TRBD1. The CDR3 contains 18 residues. In germline, CDR1 is SEHNR, CDR2 FQNEAQ (reference sequence). The ends lost 6 bases at V and 12 bases at J; junction bases unmatched: 28. Supplemented by reference TRBV7-9 and TRBJ1-2, the full variable domain reads DTGVSQNPRHKITKRGQNVTFRCDPISEHNRLYWYRQTLGQGPEFLTYFQNEAQLEKSRLLSDRFSAERPKGSFSTLEIQRTEQGDSAMYLCASRGPRDSGGDPNDNTFGSGTRLTVV.

The CDR3 spells CASSSINAGTDTQYF. CDR3 bases: TGTGCCAGCAGCTCTATTAACGCGGGCACAGATACGCAGTATTTT. J is TRBJ2-3 and V is TRBV11-1; D ambiguous. CDR3 length equals 15 residues. The V gene's germline CDR1 is SGHAT and CDR2 FQDESV (reference sequence). V was shortened by 4 bases and J by 1 base, with 12 bases between the two germline ends.

CDR3 coding DNA: TGTGCCAGCAGTCGACAGGGGCATGGCTACACCTTC. Its protein is CASSRQGHGYTF. The chain combines TRBV7-9 with TRBJ1-2; 8 bases match TRBD1. Germline V CDR1 and CDR2: SEHNR, FQNEAQ (reference sequence). The CDR3 totals 12 residues. Trimming cost V 6 bases and J 6 bases; bases outside gene matches: 3.

The chain links TRBV7-9 to TRBJ2-2; 9 positions match TRBD2. Per the germline V gene, CDR1 is SEHNR and CDR2 is FQNEAQ (reference sequence). The CDR3 covers 15 residues. J was trimmed by 6 bases and V by 3 bases; bases with no gene match: 5. CDR3 sequence (DNA): TGTGCCAGCAGCTTCCTGGCTAGCGGGGCCGGGGAGCTGTTTTTT. Protein sequence: CASSFLASGAGELFF.

The chain has TRBV27 and TRBJ1-2; TRBD1 matches 7 bases. CDR3 length: 13 residues. The V gene's germline CDR1 is MNHEY and CDR2 SMNVEV (reference sequence). After removal of 5 bases from V and 6 bases from J, the junction contained 6 bases not matched to a gene. The CDR3 loop is CASSNPTGDGYTF. DNA for the CDR3: TGTGCCAGCAGTAACCCAACAGGGGATGGCTACACCTTC.

The chain carries TRBV10-3 and TRBJ2-3; TRBD2 is a possible D gene (6 bases). CDR3 size: 13 residues. Per the germline V gene, CDR1 is ENHRY and CDR2 is SYGVKD. Trimming took 8 bases from V and 2 from J, leaving 11 bases between them. DNA for the CDR3: TGTGCCATCTTTGCGGGGCCCACAGATACGCAGTATTTT. Residues: CAIFAGPTDTQYF.

The chain is built from TRBV7-6 and TRBJ2-2; TRBD2 aligns across 15 bases. The CDR3 extends over 18 amino acids. V shed 4 bases, J shed 7 bases, and the junction held 10 bases outside the gene matches. Germline V gene sequence: CDR1 SGHVS, CDR2 FNYEAQ. CDR3 sequence (DNA): TGTGCCAGCAGCTCAAGGACGGGACTAGCGGGAGGAATCGGGGAGCTGTTTTTT. The encoded protein is CASSSRTGLAGGIGELFF.

This clone was recorded at least ten times. V and J are TRBV11-1 and TRBJ2-2; D is perhaps TRBD1 (5 bases). Germline CDR1 and CDR2: SGHAT and FQDESV (reference sequence). The germline V and J ends were trimmed by 2 bases and 2 bases, with 9 bases remaining between them. The CDR3 runs 15 residues. CDR3 region: CASSLLQANTGELFF. The CDR3 DNA is TGTGCCAGCAGCTTACTACAGGCCAACACCGGGGAGCTGTTTTTT.

In this sample, this clone turned up once. This chain links TRBV11-3 with TRBJ2-1; tentative D call: TRBD1 (6 bases). The CDR3 is 14 residues long. V lost 4 bases to trimming and J lost 5 bases, with 12 bases between them. Looked up from germline, CDR1 is SGHNT and CDR2 is YENEEA. CDR3: CASSSWTVNNEQFF. The CDR3 nucleotides are TGTGCCAGCAGCTCGTGGACAGTCAACAATGAGCAGTTCTTC.

The V call is TRBV27, the J call TRBJ2-7, with 10 bases identical to TRBD2. Trimming took 6 bases from V and 2 from J; bases not matched to a gene: 7. The length of the CDR3 is 15 residues. Germline V CDR1 and CDR2: MNHEY, SMNVEV (reference sequence). This CDR3 is CASSKASGSTYEQYF. CDR3 coding DNA: TGTGCCAGCAGCAAGGCTAGCGGGAGCACCTACGAGCAGTACTTC.